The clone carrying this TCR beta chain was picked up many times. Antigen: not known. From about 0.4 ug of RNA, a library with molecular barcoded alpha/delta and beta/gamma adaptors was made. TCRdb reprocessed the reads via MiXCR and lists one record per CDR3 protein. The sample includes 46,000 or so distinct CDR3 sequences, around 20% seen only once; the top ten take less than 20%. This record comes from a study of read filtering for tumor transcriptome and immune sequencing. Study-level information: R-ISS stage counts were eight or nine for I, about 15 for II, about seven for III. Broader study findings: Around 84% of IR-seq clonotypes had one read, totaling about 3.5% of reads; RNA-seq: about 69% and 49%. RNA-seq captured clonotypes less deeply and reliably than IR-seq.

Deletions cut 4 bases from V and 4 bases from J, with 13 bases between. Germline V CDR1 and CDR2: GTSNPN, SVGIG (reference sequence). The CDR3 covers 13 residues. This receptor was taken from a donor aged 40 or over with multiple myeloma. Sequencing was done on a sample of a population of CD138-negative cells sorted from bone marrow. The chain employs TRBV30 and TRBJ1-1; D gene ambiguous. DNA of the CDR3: TGTGCCTGGATCGCCCGGTGGGGCACTGAAGCTTTCTTT. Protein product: CAWIARWGTEAFF.